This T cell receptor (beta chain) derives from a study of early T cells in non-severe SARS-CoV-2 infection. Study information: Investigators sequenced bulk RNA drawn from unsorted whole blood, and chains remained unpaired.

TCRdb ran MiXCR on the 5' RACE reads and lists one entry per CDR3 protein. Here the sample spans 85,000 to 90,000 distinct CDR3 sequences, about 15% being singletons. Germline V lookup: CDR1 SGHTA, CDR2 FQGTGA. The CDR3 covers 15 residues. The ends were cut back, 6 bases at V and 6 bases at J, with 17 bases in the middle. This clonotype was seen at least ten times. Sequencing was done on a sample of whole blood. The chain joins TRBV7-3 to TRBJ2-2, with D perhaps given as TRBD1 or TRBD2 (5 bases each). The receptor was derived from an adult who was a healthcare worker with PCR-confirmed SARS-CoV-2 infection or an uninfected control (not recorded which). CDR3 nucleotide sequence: TGTGCCAGCAGTCCATACAGCAGAGGGGCCGGGGAGCTGTTTTTT. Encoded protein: CASSPYSRGAGELFF.